Sequencing of this T cell receptor (beta chain) was carried out in a study of blood T cell repertoires in COVID-19. Study context: Italy, Spain and the United States were the sources of the convalescent and acute COVID-19 samples. PBMCs, B-cell-depleted T cells, or T cells were the source of the cDNA or gDNA that made up the material.

Source study methods: Cell counts per sample came from amplifying reference gene primers. Produced via immunoSEQ multiplex PCR; TCRdb's table is partial and in-frame only. V, J and clone size were drawn from that table, and D and trimming were deduced from the DNA. There are roughly 71,000 clones in the sample; roughly 85% occur only once, and approximately 25% lies in the top ten. The count of this clone is one. V was trimmed by 6 bases and J by 5 bases, leaving 4 bases between them. The CDR3 consists of 10 residues. Germline V CDR1 and CDR2: DFQATT, SNEGSKA (reference sequence). The sequenced sample was peripheral blood. The chain links TRBV20-1 to TRBJ1-4; D is undetermined. This TCR derives from a man aged 45-65 years with acute or convalescent COVID-19. CDR3 sequence reads: CSALNEKLFF. The CDR3 DNA reads TGCAGTGCCCTCAATGAAAAACTGTTTTTT.